What follows are 27 T cell receptor beta chains derived from one specimen sequenced in a study of blood T cell repertoires in COVID-19. TCRdb keeps only in-frame clones here, not all; method: immunoSEQ multiplex PCR. The sample carries about 400,000 clones, 88% recorded once. Source material: PBMCs or T cells enriched from blood (not recorded which). The receptors come from a woman in her forties with acute COVID-19.

The chain links TRBV18 to TRBJ1-2; 7 nucleotides agree with TRBD1. Germline CDR1 and CDR2: KGHSH and LQKENI. Unmatched junction bases numbered 6, after V lost 3 bases and J lost 5 bases. The CDR3 totals 14 residues. CDR3 coding DNA: TGTGCCAGCTCACCGGCGGACAGGCTTTATGGCTACACCTTC. Protein: CASSPADRLYGYTF.

This chain links TRBV30 with TRBJ1-1; possible D gene TRBD1, 6 bases. CDR3 length: 12 residues. CDR1 is GTSNPN and CDR2 is SVGIG in the germline V gene (reference sequence). Trimming removed 8 bases at V and 5 bases at J, with 15 bases between. CDR3 region: CAANREWTEAFF. For the CDR3, the DNA is TGTGCCGCCAACAGGGAATGGACTGAAGCTTTCTTT. Filled out from reference TRBV30 and TRBJ1-1, the complete variable domain reads SQTIHQWPATLVQPVGSPLSLECTVEGTSNPNLYWYRQAAGRGLQLLFYSVGIGQISSEVPQNLSASRPQDRQFILSSKKLLLSDSGFYLCAANREWTEAFFGQGTRLTVV.

The chain uses TRBV7-6 and TRBJ1-5; perhaps TRBD1 as D (6 bases). The V gene lost 6 bases and the J gene lost 5 bases, with 23 bases spanning the gap. CDR3 length: 17 amino acids. Germline CDR1 and CDR2: SGHVS and FNYEAQ. The DNA of the CDR3 is TGTGCCAGCAGGATTACAGGGACCCCTGGGGTGGATCAGCCCCAGCATTTT. Translated, it gives CASRITGTPGVDQPQHF.

V and J are TRBV5-8 and TRBJ2-7; no clear D gene. V was shortened by 0 bases and J by 6 bases, with 4 bases between the two germline ends. Germline assignment: CDR1 SGHTS and CDR2 YDEGEE. This CDR3 is built from 11 residues. CDR3 residues: CASSLASEQYF. In DNA, the CDR3 is TGTGCCAGCAGCTTGGCCTCCGAGCAGTACTTC.

The chain combines TRBV27 with TRBJ1-1; possible D gene TRBD1, 5 bases. The CDR3 sequence is 16 residues long. The V gene lost 0 bases and the J gene lost 4 bases, with 15 bases spanning the gap. The germline V gene encodes CDR1 MNHEY and CDR2 SMNVEV (reference sequence). This CDR3 is CASSLSIFGGGTEAFF. In nucleotides, the CDR3 is TGTGCCAGCAGTTTATCGATCTTCGGGGGAGGCACTGAAGCTTTCTTT.

The chain employs TRBV12-5 and TRBJ1-2; 7 positions match TRBD1. This CDR3 contains 14 residues. Germline V gene data show CDR1 as LGHNT and CDR2 as FRNRAP. J lost 8 bases, V lost 5 bases, and 11 bases had no gene match. CDR3 loop: CASGDAGGMGGYTF. DNA for the CDR3: TGTGCTAGTGGTGATGCAGGGGGTATGGGCGGCTACACCTTC.

As concerns this clone: This same CDR3 is encoded by further DNA sequences in the sample. The V and J genes are TRBV24-1 and TRBJ1-1; D possibly corresponds to TRBD1 (6 bases). The CDR3 extends over 13 amino acids. The V gene's germline CDR1 is KGHDR and CDR2 SFDVKD. Trimming removed 7 bases at V and 1 base at J, with 9 bases between. The CDR3 region is CATSSQGNTEAFF. Written as DNA, the CDR3 is TGTGCCACCAGCTCACAGGGGAACACTGAAGCTTTCTTT.

This chain joins TRBV2 and TRBJ1-4, with a tentative D call TRBD1 (6 bases). The germline V gene encodes CDR1 SNHLY and CDR2 FYNNEI. Deletions cut 4 bases from V and 7 bases from J, with 10 bases between. The CDR3 has 13 amino acids. This CDR3 is CASSGQGREKLFF. Here the CDR3 DNA reads TGTGCCAGCAGTGGTCAGGGGCGTGAAAAACTGTTTTTT.

This chain connects TRBV4-1 to TRBJ1-5; weak D call: TRBD1 (6 bases). This CDR3 is built from 17 residues. Germline V gene data show CDR1 as MGHRA and CDR2 as YSYEKL. The germline V and J ends were trimmed by 1 base and 1 base, with 14 bases remaining between them. CDR3 DNA: TGCGCCAGCAGCCAAGGCGCCGGGACACGAAGCAATCAGCCCCAGCATTTT. Protein: CASSQGAGTRSNQPQHF.

The gene calls are TRBV14 and TRBJ1-1; TRBD1 matches 7 bases. The CDR3 is 15 amino acids. Looked up from germline, CDR1 is SGHDN and CDR2 is FVKESK. The V and J ends lost 4 bases and 1 base, in that order; junction bases with no gene match: 6. The CDR3 sequence is CASSLGQVPNTEAFF. For the CDR3, the DNA is TGTGCCAGCAGCCTCGGACAGGTGCCGAACACTGAAGCTTTCTTT. Complete variable domain (other parts from reference TRBV14 and TRBJ1-1): EAGVTQFPSHSVIEKGQTVTLRCDPISGHDNLYWYRRVMGKEIKFLLHFVKESKQDESGMPNNRFLAERTGGTYSTLKVQPAELEDSGVYFCASSLGQVPNTEAFFGQGTRLTVV.

Here the CDR3 reads CASIDRGYNSPLHF. CDR3 nucleotide sequence: TGCGCCAGCATCGACAGGGGCTATAATTCACCCCTCCACTTT. The rearrangement joins TRBV10-2 to TRBJ1-6; 8 bases map to TRBD1. After removal of 7 bases from V and 3 bases from J, the junction contained 2 bases not matched to a gene. CDR3 size: 14 residues. The V gene's germline CDR1 is WSHSY and CDR2 SAAADI.

This chain connects TRBV7-9 to TRBJ1-1; D perhaps matches TRBD1 (5 bases). This CDR3 region has 14 residues. The V gene lost 5 bases and the J gene lost 4 bases, with 14 bases spanning the gap. From germline, CDR1 is SEHNR and CDR2 FQNEAQ (reference sequence). CDR3 amino acids: CASSDQEGRTEAFF. Written as DNA, the CDR3 is TGTGCCAGCAGCGATCAGGAGGGGCGCACTGAAGCTTTCTTT. The entire variable domain, with the rest obtained from reference TRBV7-9 and TRBJ1-1, is as follows: DTGVSQNPRHKITKRGQNVTFRCDPISEHNRLYWYRQTLGQGPEFLTYFQNEAQLEKSRLLSDRFSAERPKGSFSTLEIQRTEQGDSAMYLCASSDQEGRTEAFFGQGTRLTVV.

J is TRBJ2-7 and V is TRBV12-3 or TRBV12-4; tentative D call: TRBD2 (5 bases). CDR3 size: 13 residues. Trimming took off 1 base at V and 7 bases at J, with 11 bases between the two ends. CDR3 residues: CASSLGSGREQYF. The CDR3 region has the DNA TGTGCCAGCAGTTTAGGGTCGGGGAGAGAGCAGTACTTC.

V and J are TRBV5-4 and TRBJ2-3, with 10 bases identical to TRBD2. Per the germline V gene, CDR1 is SGHNT and CDR2 is YYREEE (reference sequence). V shed 1 base, J shed 3 bases, and the junction held 11 bases outside the gene matches. The CDR3 is 18 residues long. This chain's CDR3 is CASSLLGAGGIWTDTQYF. The CDR3 DNA follows: TGTGCCAGCAGCTTGTTGGGAGCGGGGGGGATTTGGACAGATACGCAGTATTTT.

V is TRBV9 and J is TRBJ2-1; TRBD2 matches at 10 bases. The junction had 5 bases not matched to a gene; V was cut back by 3 bases and J by 8 bases. Germline CDR1 and CDR2: SGDLS and YYNGEE. This CDR3 contains 14 residues. CDR3 nucleotides: TGTGCCAGCAGCGCGGAGCGGGGGGGCCATGAGCAGTTCTTC. Translation: CASSAERGGHEQFF.

The chain carries TRBV4-2 and TRBJ2-2; 9 bases are shared with TRBD2. The CDR3 totals 18 residues. Trimming took 3 bases from V and 1 from J; bases not matched to a gene: 9. CDR1 is LGHNA and CDR2 is YNFKEQ in the germline V gene. CDR3 coding DNA: TGTGCCAGCAGCCAGCTGAGAAGCGGGGGGAAGAACACCGGGGAGCTGTTTTTT. Translated: CASSQLRSGGKNTGELFF.

The J gene is TRBJ2-3, the V gene TRBV10-2; 9 bases align to TRBD2. This CDR3 contains 16 residues. V was pared by 9 bases and J by 2 bases, with 12 bases of the junction left unmatched. The germline V gene encodes CDR1 WSHSY and CDR2 SAAADI. The CDR3 DNA reads TGCGCCAGTCGCGAAGGCCTAGCGGGGATCACAGATACGCAGTATTTT. Its protein product is CASREGLAGITDTQYF.

V gene TRBV18 combines with J gene TRBJ1-1; D uncertain. CDR3 size: 14 residues. V was cut by 1 base and J by 3 bases, with 9 bases left in between. The germline V gene encodes CDR1 KGHSH and CDR2 LQKENI. CDR3 coding DNA: TGTGCCAGCTCACCACTTATCGCAGACACTGAAGCTTTCTTT. This codes for CASSPLIADTEAFF.

The gene calls are TRBV2 and TRBJ1-1; 8 bases map to TRBD1. The CDR3 loop spans 14 amino acids. From germline, CDR1 is SNHLY and CDR2 FYNNEI. The V and J ends lost 5 bases and 1 base, in that order; junction bases with no gene match: 3. CDR3 region: CASSSGTGNTEAFF. In nucleotides, the CDR3 is TGTGCCAGCAGTAGCGGGACAGGGAACACTGAAGCTTTCTTT. The variable domain in full, completed from reference TRBV2 and TRBJ1-1, reads EPEVTQTPSHQVTQMGQEVILRCVPISNHLYFYWYRQILGQKVEFLVSFYNNEISEKSEIFDDQFSVERPDGSNFTLKIRSTKLEDSAMYFCASSSGTGNTEAFFGQGTRLTVV.

The V and J genes are TRBV5-1 and TRBJ1-1, with 8 bases identical to TRBD1. The CDR3 spans 13 residues. V was clipped by 6 bases and J by 6 bases; unmatched bases: 7. Germline CDR1 reads SGHRS; CDR2 reads YFSETQ. CDR3 residues: CASTQGARAEAFF. In DNA form, the CDR3 reads TGCGCCAGCACCCAGGGGGCGCGAGCTGAAGCTTTCTTT.

This clone has only one observation. The chain couples TRBV9 to TRBJ2-3; 7 bases align to TRBD1. The germline gives CDR1 SGDLS, CDR2 YYNGEE. After removal of 3 bases from V and 2 bases from J, the junction contained 6 bases not matched to a gene. The length of the CDR3 is 15 residues. In DNA, the CDR3 is TGTGCCAGCAGCGCCCGGACAGGCAACACAGATACGCAGTATTTT. Its translation: CASSARTGNTDTQYF.

As for this clone: The DNA is left out, because the CDR3 cannot be placed on it with certainty; the CDR3 is given as TCRdb lists it. The V and J genes are TRBV23-1 and TRBJ1-2. TRBV23-1 is treated as an ORF (open reading frame) with a function not yet certain. The CDR3 totals 11 residues, both ends included. CDR3 loop: CASFKWGRGTF.

The chain recombines TRBV21-1 with TRBJ2-2; the D call of TRBD2 is as the table states it, not checked on the DNA. TRBV21-1 is assigned pseudogene status. This CDR3 has 16 residues. The CDR3 bases are TGTGCCAGCAGCAAAAGTGGTCGGGGGGCCACCGGGGAGCTGTTTTTT. Protein product: CASSKSGRGATGELFF.

The chain uses TRBV14 and TRBJ2-7, with D unclear. V lost 4 bases and J lost 4, with 5 bases in between. Germline CDR1 reads SGHDN; CDR2 reads FVKESK. The CDR3 sequence is 11 residues long. DNA for the CDR3: TGTGCCAGCAGCCGAGCTTACGAGCAGTACTTC. This gives the protein CASSRAYEQYF.

V gene TRBV5-1 combines with J gene TRBJ1-1, with a tentative D call TRBD1 (5 bases). Germline V gene data show CDR1 as SGHRS and CDR2 as YFSETQ. The CDR3 runs 14 residues. Trimming pared 1 base from V and 1 base from J, leaving 8 bases between. The CDR3 region has the DNA TGCGCCAGCAGCTTGCCGACAGCGAACACTGAAGCTTTCTTT. Amino acids: CASSLPTANTEAFF.

The sample holds a few counts of this clone. This rearrangement joins TRBV11-2 to TRBJ2-7; a weak D match, TRBD1 (6 bases). The CDR3 extends over 15 amino acids. Per germline, CDR1 SGHAT and CDR2 FQNNGV. Trimming took off 0 bases at V and 2 bases at J, with 11 bases between the two ends. CDR3: CASSLERGKTYEQYF. CDR3 DNA: TGTGCCAGCAGCTTAGAAAGGGGGAAGACCTACGAGCAGTACTTC.

The chain recombines TRBV19 with TRBJ1-2; 7 nucleotides align to TRBD1. J lost 3 bases, V lost 10 bases, and 11 bases had no gene match. Per germline, CDR1 LNHDA and CDR2 SQIVND (reference sequence). The CDR3 covers 14 residues. The DNA of the CDR3 is TGTGCCATCCGACAGGGTGGAGGGGACTATGGCTACACCTTC. Amino acid sequence: CAIRQGGGDYGYTF. Together with reference TRBV19 and TRBJ1-2, the CDR3 gives the full variable domain: DGGITQSPKYLFRKEGQNVTLSCEQNLNHDAMYWYRQDPGQGLRLIYYSQIVNDFQKGDIAEGYSVSREKKESFPLTVTSAQKNPTAFYLCAIRQGGGDYGYTFGSGTRLTVV.